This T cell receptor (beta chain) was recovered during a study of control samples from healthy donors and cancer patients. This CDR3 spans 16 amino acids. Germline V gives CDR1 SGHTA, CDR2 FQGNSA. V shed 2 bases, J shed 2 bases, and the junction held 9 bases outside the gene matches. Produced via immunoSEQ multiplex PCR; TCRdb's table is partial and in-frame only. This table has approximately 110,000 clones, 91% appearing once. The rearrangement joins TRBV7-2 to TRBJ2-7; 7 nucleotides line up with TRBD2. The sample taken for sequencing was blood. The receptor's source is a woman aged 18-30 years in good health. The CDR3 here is CASSLTAGLSPYEQYF. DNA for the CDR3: TGTGCCAGCAGCTTAACAGCGGGACTATCCCCCTACGAGCAGTACTTC.